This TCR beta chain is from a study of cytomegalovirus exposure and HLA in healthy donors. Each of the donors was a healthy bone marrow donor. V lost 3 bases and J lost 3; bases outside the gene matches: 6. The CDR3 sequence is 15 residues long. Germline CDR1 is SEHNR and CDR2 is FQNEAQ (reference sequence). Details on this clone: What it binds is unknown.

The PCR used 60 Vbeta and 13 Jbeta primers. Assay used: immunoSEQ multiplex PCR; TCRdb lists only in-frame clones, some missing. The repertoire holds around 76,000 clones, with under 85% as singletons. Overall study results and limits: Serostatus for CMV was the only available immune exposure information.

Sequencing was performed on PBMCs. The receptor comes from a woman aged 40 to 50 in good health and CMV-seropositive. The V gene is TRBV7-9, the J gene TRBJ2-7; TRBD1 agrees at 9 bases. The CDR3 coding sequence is TGTGCCAGCAGCTTGGGACAGGGCTTCGACTACGAGCAGTACTTC. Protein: CASSLGQGFDYEQYF.